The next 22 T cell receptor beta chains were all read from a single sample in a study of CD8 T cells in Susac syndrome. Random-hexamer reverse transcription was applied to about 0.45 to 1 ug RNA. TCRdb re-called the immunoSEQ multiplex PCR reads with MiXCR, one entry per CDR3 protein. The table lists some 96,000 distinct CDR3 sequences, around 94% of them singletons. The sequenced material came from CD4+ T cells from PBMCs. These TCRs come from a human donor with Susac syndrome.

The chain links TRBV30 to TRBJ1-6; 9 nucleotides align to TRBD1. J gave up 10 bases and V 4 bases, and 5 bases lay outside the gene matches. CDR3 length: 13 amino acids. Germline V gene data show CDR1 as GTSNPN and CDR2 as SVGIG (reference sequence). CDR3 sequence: CAWMTGGESPLHF. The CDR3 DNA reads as TGTGCCTGGATGACAGGGGGGGAATCACCCCTCCACTTT.

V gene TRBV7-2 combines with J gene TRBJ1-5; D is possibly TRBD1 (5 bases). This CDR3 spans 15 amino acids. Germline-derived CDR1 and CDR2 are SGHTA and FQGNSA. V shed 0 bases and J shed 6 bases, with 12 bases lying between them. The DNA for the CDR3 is TGTGCCAGCAGCTTAGCGCAGGGTGCGAGTCAGCCCCAGCATTTT. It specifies CASSLAQGASQPQHF. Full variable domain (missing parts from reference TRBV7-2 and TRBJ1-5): GAGVSQSPSNKVTEKGKDVELRCDPISGHTALYWYRQSLGQGLEFLIYFQGNSAPDKSGLPSDRFSAERTGGSVSTLTIQRTQQEDSAVYLCASSLAQGASQPQHFGDGTRLSIL.

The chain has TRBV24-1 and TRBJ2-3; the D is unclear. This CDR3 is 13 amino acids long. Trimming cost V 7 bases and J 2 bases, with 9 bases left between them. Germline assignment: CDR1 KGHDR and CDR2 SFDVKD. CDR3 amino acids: CATRQSPTDTQYF. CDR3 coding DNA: TGTGCCACCAGGCAGTCCCCCACAGATACGCAGTATTTT.

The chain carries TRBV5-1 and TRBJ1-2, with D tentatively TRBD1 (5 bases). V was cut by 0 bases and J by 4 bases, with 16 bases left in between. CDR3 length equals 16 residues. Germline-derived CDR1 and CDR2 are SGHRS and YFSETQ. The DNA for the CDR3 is TGCGCCAGCAGCTTGGTCGGGACTTCAAGGGTCTATGGCTACACCTTC. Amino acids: CASSLVGTSRVYGYTF.

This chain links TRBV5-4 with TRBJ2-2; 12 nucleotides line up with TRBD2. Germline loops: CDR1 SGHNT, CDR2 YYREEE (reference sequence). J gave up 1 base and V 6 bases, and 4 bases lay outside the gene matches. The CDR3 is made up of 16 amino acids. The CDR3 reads CASTTSGGRNTGELFF. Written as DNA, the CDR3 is TGTGCCAGCACAACTAGCGGGGGGCGGAACACCGGGGAGCTGTTTTTT. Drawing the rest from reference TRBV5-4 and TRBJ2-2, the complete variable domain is ETGVTQSPTHLIKTRGQQVTLRCSSQSGHNTVSWYQQALGQGPQFIFQYYREEENGRGNFPPRFSGLQFPNYSSELNVNALELDDSALYLCASTTSGGRNTGELFFGEGSRLTVL.

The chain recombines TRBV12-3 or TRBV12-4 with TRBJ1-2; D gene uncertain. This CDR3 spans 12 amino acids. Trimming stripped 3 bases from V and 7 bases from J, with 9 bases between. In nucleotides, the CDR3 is TGTGCCAGCAGTTTGCGTGGCGGTGGCTACACCTTC. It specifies CASSLRGGGYTF.

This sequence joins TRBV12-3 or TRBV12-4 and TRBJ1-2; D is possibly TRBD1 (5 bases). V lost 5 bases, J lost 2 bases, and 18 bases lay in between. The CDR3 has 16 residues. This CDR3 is CASSPSGIRQNYGYTF. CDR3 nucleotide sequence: TGTGCCAGCAGTCCCTCAGGCATTAGACAGAACTATGGCTACACCTTC.

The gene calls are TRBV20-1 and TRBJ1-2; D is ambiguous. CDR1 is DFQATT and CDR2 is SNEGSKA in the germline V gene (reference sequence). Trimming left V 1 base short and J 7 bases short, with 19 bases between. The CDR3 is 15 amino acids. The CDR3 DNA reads TGCAGTGCTAGAGTTCCCAGACCCCATGAGGGTGGCTACACCTTC. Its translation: CSARVPRPHEGGYTF.

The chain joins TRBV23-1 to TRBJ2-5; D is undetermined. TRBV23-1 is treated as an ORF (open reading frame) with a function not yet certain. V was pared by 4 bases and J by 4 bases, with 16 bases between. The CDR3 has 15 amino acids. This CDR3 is CASSPRPGWGETQYF. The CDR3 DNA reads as TGCGCCAGCAGTCCAAGGCCCGGTTGGGGAGAGACCCAGTACTTC.

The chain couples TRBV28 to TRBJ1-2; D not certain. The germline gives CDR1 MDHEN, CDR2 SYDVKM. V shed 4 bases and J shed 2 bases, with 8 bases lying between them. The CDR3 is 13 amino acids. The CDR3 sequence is CASSSTYNYGYTF. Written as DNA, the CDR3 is TGTGCCAGCAGTTCCACGTACAACTATGGCTACACCTTC.

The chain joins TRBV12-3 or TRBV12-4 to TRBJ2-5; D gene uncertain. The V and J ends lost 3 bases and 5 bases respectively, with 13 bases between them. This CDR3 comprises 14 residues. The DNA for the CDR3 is TGTGCCAGCAGTTTGGCTAGGCATTCGGAGACCCAGTACTTC. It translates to CASSLARHSETQYF.

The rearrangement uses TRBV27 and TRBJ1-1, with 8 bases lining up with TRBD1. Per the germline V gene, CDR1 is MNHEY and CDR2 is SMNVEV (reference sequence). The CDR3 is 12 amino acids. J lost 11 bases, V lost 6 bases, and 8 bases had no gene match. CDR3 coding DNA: TGTGCCAGCAGGTACAGGGGGGGGGCGGCTTTCTTT. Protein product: CASRYRGGAAFF.

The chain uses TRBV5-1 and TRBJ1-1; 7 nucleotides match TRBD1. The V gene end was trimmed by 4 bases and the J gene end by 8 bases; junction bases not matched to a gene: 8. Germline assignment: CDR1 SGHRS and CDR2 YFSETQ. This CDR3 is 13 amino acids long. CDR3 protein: CASSPQGGREAFF. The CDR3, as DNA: TGCGCCAGCAGCCCCCAGGGGGGCAGGGAAGCTTTCTTT.

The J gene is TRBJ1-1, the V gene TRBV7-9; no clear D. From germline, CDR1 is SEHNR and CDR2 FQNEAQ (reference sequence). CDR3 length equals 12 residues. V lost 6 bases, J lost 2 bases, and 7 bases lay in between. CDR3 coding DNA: TGTGCCAGCAGACCCCGTAACACTGAAGCTTTCTTT. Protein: CASRPRNTEAFF. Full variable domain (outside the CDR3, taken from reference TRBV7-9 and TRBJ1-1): DTGVSQNPRHKITKRGQNVTFRCDPISEHNRLYWYRQTLGQGPEFLTYFQNEAQLEKSRLLSDRFSAERPKGSFSTLEIQRTEQGDSAMYLCASRPRNTEAFFGQGTRLTVV.

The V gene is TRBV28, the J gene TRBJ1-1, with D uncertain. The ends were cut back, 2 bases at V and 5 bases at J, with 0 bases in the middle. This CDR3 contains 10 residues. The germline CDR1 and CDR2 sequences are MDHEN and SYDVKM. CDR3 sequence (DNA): TGTGCCAGCAGTTTAACTGAAGCTTTCTTT. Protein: CASSLTEAFF.

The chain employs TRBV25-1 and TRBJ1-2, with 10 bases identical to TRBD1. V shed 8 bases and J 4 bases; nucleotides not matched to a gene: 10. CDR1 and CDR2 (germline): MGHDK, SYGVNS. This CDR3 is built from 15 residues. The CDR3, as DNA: TGTGCCAGCCTCGGGACAGGGGAGAAGGGCTATGGCTACACCTTC. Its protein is CASLGTGEKGYGYTF.

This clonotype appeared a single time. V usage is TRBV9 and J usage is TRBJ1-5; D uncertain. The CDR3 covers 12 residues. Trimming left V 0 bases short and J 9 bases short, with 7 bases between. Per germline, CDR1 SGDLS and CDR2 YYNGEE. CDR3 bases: TGTGCCAGCAGCGTAGCAGGCAGGCCCCAGCATTTT. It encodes CASSVAGRPQHF.

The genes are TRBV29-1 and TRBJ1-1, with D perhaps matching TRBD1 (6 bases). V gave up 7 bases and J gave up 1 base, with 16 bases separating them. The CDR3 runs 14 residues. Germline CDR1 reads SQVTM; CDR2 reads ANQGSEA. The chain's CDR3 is CSATPGRGNTEAFF. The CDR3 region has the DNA TGCAGCGCCACTCCTGGCAGGGGGAACACTGAAGCTTTCTTT.

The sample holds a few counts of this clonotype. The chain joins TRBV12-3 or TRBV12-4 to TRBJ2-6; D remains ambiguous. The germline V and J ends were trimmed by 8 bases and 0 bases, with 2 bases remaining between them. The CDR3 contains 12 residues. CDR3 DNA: TGTGCCAGCCACTCTGGGGCCAACGTCCTGACTTTC. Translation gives CASHSGANVLTF.

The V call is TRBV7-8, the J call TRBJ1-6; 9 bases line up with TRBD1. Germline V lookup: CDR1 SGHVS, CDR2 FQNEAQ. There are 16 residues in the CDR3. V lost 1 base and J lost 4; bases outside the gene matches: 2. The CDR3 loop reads CASSLGQGGYNSPLHF. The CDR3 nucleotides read TGTGCCAGCAGCTTAGGACAGGGGGGATATAATTCACCCCTCCACTTT.

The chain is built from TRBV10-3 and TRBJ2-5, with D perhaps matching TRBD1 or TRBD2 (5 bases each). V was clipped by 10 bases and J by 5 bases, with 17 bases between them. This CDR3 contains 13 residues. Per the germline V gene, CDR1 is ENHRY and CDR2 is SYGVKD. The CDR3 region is CATGDALGETQYF. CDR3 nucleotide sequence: TGTGCCACCGGGGACGCACTGGGGGAGACCCAGTACTTC.

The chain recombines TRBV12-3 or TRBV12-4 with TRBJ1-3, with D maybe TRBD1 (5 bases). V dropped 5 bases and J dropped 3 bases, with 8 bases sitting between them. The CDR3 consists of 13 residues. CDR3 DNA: TGTGCCAGCAGTCAGACAGTTGGAAACACCATATATTTT. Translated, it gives CASSQTVGNTIYF.